Sequencing of this T cell receptor beta chain was carried out in a study of T cell responses to AZD1222 COVID-19 vaccine. The method was immunoSEQ multiplex PCR; TCRdb's version includes in-frame clones alone and lacks a portion of them. There are roughly 110,000 clones in the sample; around 90% occur only once, and 4.8% lies in the top ten. Germline CDR1 and CDR2: SGHRS and YFSETQ. The length of the CDR3 is 15 residues. Trimming took 4 bases from V and 8 from J; bases not matched to a gene: 14. This rearrangement joins TRBV5-1 to TRBJ1-2; 7 bases match TRBD1. The source material was peripheral blood, sampled 28 days after the second AZD1222 dose. The clonotype comes from an adult who received the AZD1222 COVID-19 vaccine. The CDR3 nucleotides read TGCGCCAGCAGCCCAATGACAGGGCAGGTTGCCGGCTACACCTTC. It codes for CASSPMTGQVAGYTF.